Sequencing of this TCR beta chain was carried out in a study of cytomegalovirus exposure and HLA in healthy donors. With respect to this clone: Antigen unknown.

Regarding the study as a whole: Researchers catalogued roughly 150 TCR beta chains as cytomegalovirus-associated. Beyond CMV serostatus, there was no information to go on about immune exposure. Most TCRs appeared rarely, but some public TCRs recurred in many donors. Specificity for CMV antigens was confirmed in vitro for three of the CMV-associated chains.

CDR3 length: 16 residues. Researchers ran the PCR with 60 Vbeta and 13 Jbeta primers. TCRdb's copy holds only in-frame clones and misses some; the assay was immunoSEQ multiplex PCR. The data hold some 190,000 clones, with around 90% observed a single time. The TCR comes from a young woman in good health and CMV-seronegative. The chain couples TRBV21-1 to TRBJ2-3; TRBD2, the table's D call, lacks a check against the DNA. TRBV21-1 is a known pseudogene. The specimen sequenced was PBMCs. CDR3 in amino acids: CASSKASGSVTDTQYF. The CDR3 nucleotides read TGTGCCAGCAGCAAGGCTAGCGGGAGCGTTACAGATACGCAGTATTTT.